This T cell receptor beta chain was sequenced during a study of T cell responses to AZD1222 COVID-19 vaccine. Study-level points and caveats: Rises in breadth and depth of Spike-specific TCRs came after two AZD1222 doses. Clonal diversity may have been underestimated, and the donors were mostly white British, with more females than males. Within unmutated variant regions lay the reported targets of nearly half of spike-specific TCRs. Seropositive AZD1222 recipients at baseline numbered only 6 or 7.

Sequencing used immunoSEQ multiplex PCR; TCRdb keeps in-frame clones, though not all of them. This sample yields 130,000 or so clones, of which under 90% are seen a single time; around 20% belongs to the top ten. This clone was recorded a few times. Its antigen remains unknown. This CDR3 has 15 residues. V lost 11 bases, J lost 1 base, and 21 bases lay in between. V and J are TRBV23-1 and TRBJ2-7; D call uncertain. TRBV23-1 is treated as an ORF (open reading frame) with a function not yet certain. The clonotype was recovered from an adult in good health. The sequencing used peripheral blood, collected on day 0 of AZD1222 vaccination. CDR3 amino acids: CAPTTQQSFSYEQYF. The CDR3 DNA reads TGCGCCCCCACAACACAACAGAGTTTTTCCTACGAGCAGTACTTC.